These T cell receptor beta chains were read from a single sample in a study of blood T cell repertoires in COVID-19. Generated by immunoSEQ multiplex PCR, the TCRdb table keeps only in-frame clones and is missing some. In the table there are hundreds of thousands of clones, 86% of which are singletons. Sequenced input: PBMCs or T cells enriched from blood (not recorded which). The receptors originated from a woman aged 45-60 years in a cohort exposed to, infected with or recovered from COVID-19 (not recorded which). The CDR3 runs from the conserved cysteine through the conserved F or W. D genes are given only for firm matches. Expanded clones are given a class, and other clones once, few, many or no size at all.

V	J	D	size	DNA	CDR3
TRBV19	TRBJ1-5	NA	NA	TGTGCCAGTAGTATCAAAGGAGGAGATCAGCCCCAGCATTTT	CASSIKGGDQPQHF
TRBV4-3	TRBJ1-4	NA	NA	TGCGCCAGCAGCCAAGATCTGACTCTTTCAACTAATGAAAAACTGTTTTTT	CASSQDLTLSTNEKLFF
TRBV6-2/TRBV6-3	TRBJ2-7	TRBD1	NA	TGTGCCAGCAGCGAACGGACAGGGCGAACCTACGAGCAGTACTTC	CASSERTGRTYEQYF
TRBV7-6	TRBJ2-5	TRBD2	NA	TGTGCCAGCAGTTTACCTGAGATAGCGGGGGTCGTAGAGACCCAGTACTTC	CASSLPEIAGVVETQYF
TRBV4-1	TRBJ1-1	NA	NA	TGCGCCAGCAGCCCGAGGGTAGGGTATGAAGCTTTCTTT	CASSPRVGYEAFF
TRBV18	TRBJ2-3	TRBD1	NA	TGTGCCAGCTCACTGACAGGGATTTCTACAGATACGCAGTATTTT	CASSLTGISTDTQYF
TRBV28	TRBJ1-1	TRBD1	NA	TGTGCCAGCAGTCCCATTACAGGGGGGTTTATGAACACTGAAGCTTTCTTT	CASSPITGGFMNTEAFF
TRBV3-1/TRBV3-2	TRBJ2-3	NA	few	TGTGCCAGCAGCCAAGGGACTGCACAGAATACGCAGTATTTT	CASSQGTAQNTQYF
TRBV19	TRBJ1-2	NA	NA	TGTGCCAGTAGTATAGTGGCAGGGTTGAGCTATGGCTACACCTTC	CASSIVAGLSYGYTF
TRBV9	TRBJ1-2	TRBD1	NA	TGTGCCAGCACCCCCACCCCTGGACAGGGCTATGGCTACACCTTC	CASTPTPGQGYGYTF
TRBV7-9	TRBJ1-1	NA	NA	TGTGCCAGCAGCTTAGGGGGCCGGACACCCGGTGGGACTGAAGCTTTCTTT	CASSLGGRTPGGTEAFF
TRBV11-2	TRBJ2-1	TRBD2	NA	TGTGCCAGCAGCATCGGGACTAGCGGGGGTAATGAGCAGTTCTTC	CASSIGTSGGNEQFF
TRBV5-1	TRBJ1-1	NA	NA	TGCGCCAGCAGGAGGAACAGGGATGCGGACACTGAAGCTTTCTTT	CASRRNRDADTEAFF